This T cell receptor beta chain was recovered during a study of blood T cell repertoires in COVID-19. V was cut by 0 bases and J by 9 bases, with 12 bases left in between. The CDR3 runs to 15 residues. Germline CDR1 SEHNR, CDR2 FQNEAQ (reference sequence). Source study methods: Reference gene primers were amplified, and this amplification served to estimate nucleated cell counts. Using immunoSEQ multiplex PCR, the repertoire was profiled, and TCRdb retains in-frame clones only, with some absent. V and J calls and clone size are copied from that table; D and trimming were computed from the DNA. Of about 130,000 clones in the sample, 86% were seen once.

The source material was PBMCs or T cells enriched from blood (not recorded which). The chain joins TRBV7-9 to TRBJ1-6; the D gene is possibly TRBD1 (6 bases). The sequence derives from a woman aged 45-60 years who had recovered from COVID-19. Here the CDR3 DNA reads TGTGCCAGCAGCTTAGCCACAGGGCTGGGTTCACCCCTCCACTTT. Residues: CASSLATGLGSPLHF.